These 9 T cell receptor beta chains were all obtained from the same sample, sequenced in a study of shared clonotypes between healthy human individuals. Sequenced by immunoSEQ multiplex PCR; TCRdb stores in-frame clones only, minus some. The repertoire consists of some 2.4 million clones, with roughly 93% occurring once and the leading ten covering 0.35% to 0.45%. The sequencing sample was made of naive CD4+ T cells from PBMCs. As for subset: CD45RA+ positively selected. The receptors were gathered from a man aged 18-30 years in good health. Some clones in this sample may be carry-over from other donors' samples.

The V gene is TRBV28, the J gene TRBJ2-7, with TRBD2 matching 11 bases. Germline assignment: CDR1 MDHEN and CDR2 SYDVKM. The CDR3 extends over 15 amino acids. After removal of 6 bases from V and 5 bases from J, the junction contained 9 bases not matched to a gene. The CDR3 sequence is CASRAGTSGRDEQYF. CDR3 DNA sequence: TGTGCCAGCAGGGCAGGAACTAGCGGGAGAGACGAGCAGTACTTC.

The V call is TRBV18, the J call TRBJ2-1; no reliable D call. Trimming stripped 1 base from V and 5 bases from J, with 12 bases between. The CDR3 has 15 amino acids. CDR1 and CDR2 from the germline V gene are KGHSH and LQKENI. DNA of the CDR3: TGTGCCAGCTCACCACGGTTAGACACCGACAATGAGCAGTTCTTC. It specifies CASSPRLDTDNEQFF.

The chain is built from TRBV5-4 and TRBJ1-1, with TRBD1 matching 10 bases. V shed 5 bases and J 8 bases; nucleotides not matched to a gene: 18. Germline CDR1 and CDR2: SGHNT and YYREEE (reference sequence). The CDR3 is made up of 17 amino acids. CDR3 amino acids: CASRFPGQGPPEGEAFF. In nucleotides, the CDR3 is TGTGCCAGCAGGTTCCCGGGACAGGGGCCACCAGAGGGGGAAGCTTTCTTT.

This clone was observed a single time. The sample carries other DNA sequences with the same CDR3. The chain employs TRBV19 and TRBJ2-6; possible D gene TRBD2, 5 bases. Germline V gene data show CDR1 as LNHDA and CDR2 as SQIVND (reference sequence). The CDR3 loop spans 15 amino acids. Trimming left V 4 bases short and J 0 bases short, with 7 bases between. The CDR3 protein is CASSTGGSGANVLTF. CDR3 sequence (DNA): TGTGCCAGTAGTACCGGAGGCTCTGGGGCCAACGTCCTGACTTTC.

This chain uses TRBV7-2 with TRBJ2-1; a possible D gene is TRBD2 (6 bases). Trimming removed 5 bases at V and 4 bases at J, with 12 bases between. This CDR3 comprises 14 residues. Germline lookup yields CDR1 SGHTA and CDR2 FQGNSA. The CDR3 DNA reads TGTGCCAGCAGCCGCGGGACTTCGTACAATGAGCAGTTCTTC. It specifies CASSRGTSYNEQFF. Based on the CDR3 plus reference TRBV7-2 and TRBJ2-1, the full variable domain is GAGVSQSPSNKVTEKGKDVELRCDPISGHTALYWYRQSLGQGLEFLIYFQGNSAPDKSGLPSDRFSAERTGGSVSTLTIQRTQQEDSAVYLCASSRGTSYNEQFFGPGTRLTVL.

Remarks on this clone: Other DNA sequences in this specimen translate into the identical CDR3. This chain links TRBV5-1 with TRBJ1-1; 7 bases fit TRBD1. This CDR3 spans 13 amino acids. Losses at the gene ends were 0 bases for V and 5 bases for J; bases not matched to a gene: 1. Germline values: CDR1 SGHRS, CDR2 YFSETQ. In DNA form, the CDR3 reads TGCGCCAGCAGCTTGGACAGGGGAACTGAAGCTTTCTTT. It yields the protein CASSLDRGTEAFF.

The rearrangement links TRBV2 to TRBJ1-3; perhaps TRBD1 as D (5 bases). Trimming took off 4 bases at V and 0 bases at J, with 16 bases between the two ends. The length of the CDR3 is 17 residues. From germline, CDR1 is SNHLY and CDR2 FYNNEI. The CDR3 DNA reads as TGTGCCAGCAGTGCCGGACACCGGGCCACCTCTGGAAACACCATATATTTT. Protein: CASSAGHRATSGNTIYF.

V and J are TRBV28 and TRBJ2-3, with a weak D call TRBD2 (5 bases). Germline V gene lookup returns CDR1 MDHEN and CDR2 SYDVKM. The CDR3 contains 13 residues. The V gene lost 6 bases and the J gene lost 6 bases, with 13 bases spanning the gap. CDR3 protein: CASRASPGDTQYF. In nucleotides, the CDR3 is TGTGCCAGCAGGGCCTCCCCGGGGGATACGCAGTATTTT.

The chain recombines TRBV7-9 with TRBJ1-4; D unresolved. The CDR3 is made up of 15 amino acids. V was trimmed by 5 bases and J by 0 bases, leaving 10 bases between them. Germline V gives CDR1 SEHNR, CDR2 FQNEAQ (reference sequence). The CDR3 spells CASSELQSTNEKLFF. The CDR3 coding sequence is TGTGCCAGCAGCGAATTGCAATCAACTAATGAAAAACTGTTTTTT.